This T cell receptor (beta chain) emerged from a study of T cells in Graves' hyperthyroidism and ophthalmopathy (dated by TCRdb to between 2018 and 2021). As for the study more broadly: Peripheral blood was sampled at the time of initial diagnosis, prior to any treatment. A discovery cohort of approximately 97 patients, about 40 with Graves' ophthalmopathy and about 58 with stable Graves' hyperthyroidism, was used to find distinguishing TCR V-J signatures. Prospective prediction of ophthalmopathy was tested in an independent validation cohort consisting of fewer than 20 hyperthyroidism patients and over 15 patients who later progressed to ophthalmopathy. For training and testing, the roughly 93 patients in the discovery cohort were randomly divided in a 7:3 ratio. Thyroid tissue and blood T-cell repertoires from six Graves' hyperthyroidism patients were also compared in the study. Following sampling, methimazole starting at 30 mg daily was given to hyperthyroidism patients, and high-dose intravenous methylprednisolone was given to ophthalmopathy patients. The paper describes TCR Vbeta CDR3 sequencing of around 130 peripheral blood samples, made up of 43 ophthalmopathy patients, over 70 hyperthyroidism patients and around 17 progressor patients.

The TCR beta CDR3 regions were amplified from RNA transcripts. The TCR CDR3 was subjected to a first round of RT-PCR using the HTBI primer set and the Qiagen OneStep RT-PCR kit. Libraries were constructed in a second round of multiplex PCR, after which size selection and purification were carried out. Libraries were sequenced paired-end with 100 bp reads on an Illumina HiSeq2000. The original methods were these. SOAPnuke was used to process the raw data, removing reads that contained adapters or uncalled bases, had a mean Phred below 15, or lacked an exact match to the constant primer or identifier. High-quality paired reads were merged with COPE v1.2.5, and unique nucleotide sequences were defined as clonotypes. MiTCR v1.1 was used to align the clonotypes against IMGT TRBV, TRBD and TRBJ reference segments. Only V-J combinations with frequency above 0.0001, covering approximately 99% of repertoires, were analysed. The TCS score was defined as F50 (clonal expansion) divided by E x V (chaos), with BLOSUM62-based TCRdist calculated between CDR3 peptides within each V-J. Welch's t-statistics and random forest reduced fewer than 550 V-J features to roughly 13, which were used in a naive Bayes classifier (R e1071). Using fastp at Q25 and MiXCR, TCRdb reprocessed the public reads and kept productive beta chains. Each CDR3 protein gets just one entry, which takes the most common genes and DNA from the rows behind it. The V and J calls and clone size come from TCRdb's table, not from the authors' own analysis. The sample table holds approximately 620,000 distinct CDR3 sequences, of which roughly 14% were seen once. 5.5% to 7.5% of the sample belongs to the ten largest clones.

Paper-wide results and their limitations: In cross-validation, a model built on a 13 V-J signature told ophthalmopathy apart from stable hyperthyroidism with less than 90% sensitivity and 81% to 82% specificity, and in testing the same model reached 80%/75%. No statistical method was used to set the sample size in advance, and investigators knew the group allocation. Blood samples also contained most of the expanded thyroid clonotypes (frequency above 0.001), which suggests that blood repertoires may reflect thyroid immune responses. In validation, progression to ophthalmopathy was predicted by the model with around 71% sensitivity and roughly 72% specificity, a median of roughly six months before onset.

Sequences SQVTM (CDR1) and ANQGSEA (CDR2) are obtained from the germline V gene. The CDR3 runs 14 residues from the cysteine to the phenylalanine. Left in the record is the CDR3 DNA by itself, 42 bases read in frame from the first base. This clonotype was observed a handful of times. No antigen is known for it. A read error may produce the germline difference seen at one junction end. Hyperthyroidism patients were aged 18 to 65 years and newly diagnosed, with disease duration of less than 2 months. Exclusion was applied to patients with uncontrolled infections, other autoimmune diseases, pregnancy or lactation. Diagnoses were established on the basis of clinical symptoms, serum thyroxine and TRAb, thyroid ultrasound, and orbital computed tomography. For progressor patients, blood was drawn at the first diagnosis of hyperthyroidism, before any ophthalmopathy symptoms had appeared. Ficoll-Paque density gradient centrifugation was used to isolate PBMCs from about 10 ml of fresh peripheral blood. Progressor patients were first diagnosed with Graves' hyperthyroidism and then developed ophthalmopathy during follow-up. Trizol reagent was used to extract total RNA, and RNA quality was then checked on an Agilent 2100 Bioanalyzer.

Sequenced material: blood. This TCR came from a woman aged 25 to 39 with Graves' hyperthyroidism that later progressed to Graves' ophthalmopathy. The sequence links TRBV29-1 to TRBJ2-3, with 9 bases matching TRBD2. The nucleotide sequence is TGCGGCGTTGAGGCGGGAGGGATCACAGATACGCAGTATTTT. This codes for CGVEAGGITDTQYF.